Described below is a single TCR beta chain sequence and its context. Its antigen target is currently unknown. Base qualities are not provided; no much larger clone lies one nucleotide away. This entry is derived from a study of blood T cell repertoires in COVID-19 (TCRdb year 2020). Broadly, across the study: Collaborator samples came from the United States, Italy and Spain and covered acute and convalescent phases of COVID-19. Where HLA class I and class II types were available, the types were taken from metadata supplied by the sample provider, not from assay-based typing. Subjects who had been exposed to COVID-19, were actively infected with it, or had recovered from it provided the deeply sampled blood TCRbeta repertoires that made up the dataset. The prospective study material was composed of cDNA or gDNA derived from T cells, B-cell-depleted T cells, or PBMCs. Samples were obtained from the ongoing ImmuneRACE study (first 160 participants) and from over 1,000 subjects provided by 6 global collaborators. A de-identified subject ID, COVID-19 status, age in years and sex were almost always included in the sample metadata. The repertoires were released in a freely available public database intended as a resource for research on the immune response to SARS-CoV-2.

The collaborating institutions used their own protocols to collect whole blood in K2EDTA tubes. For TCRbeta analysis, collaborator samples were shipped as frozen whole blood, as isolated PBMCs, or as DNA extracted from either sample type. TCRbeta CDR3 regions were amplified from genomic DNA using the immunoSEQ Assay, a bias-controlled multiplex PCR. Processing in the source paper ran as follows. Within the assay, amplification of reference gene primers was used to estimate how many nucleated cells each sample contained. To quantify the absolute abundance of each unique TCRbeta CDR3 rearrangement, sequence reads were collapsed and filtered. For each sample, productive Simpson clonality was calculated by taking the square root of Simpson's diversity index across productive rearrangements. In its TCRdb copy, this immuneACCESS table keeps in-frame sequences only and misses some clones. Where compared with another copy, unresolved V genes explain less than half of these, and the others have no known cause. Clone size and the V and J calls come from that table; the DNA yielded D and trimming. The sample table records around 160,000 clones; over 75% of these occur just once. The ten top clones hold about a tenth of the sample.

On the study overall, not on this receptor specifically: Clinical and demographic metadata were provided uncurated, with the amount varying by source and participant.

Cut back by 2 bases and 2 bases, the V and J ends lie 12 bases apart. CDR1 and CDR2 are drawn from the germline V gene: MGHDK, SYGVNS. The CDR3 runs 15 amino acids, cysteine and phenylalanine included. Just the 45-base CDR3 DNA is kept, in frame starting at base 1. The clonotype was recovered from a human donor in a cohort sampled during active COVID-19. The sequencing sample was made of peripheral blood. The chain uses TRBV25-1 and TRBJ2-5, with the identity of the D gene unclear. The DNA sequence is given as TGTGCCAGCAGTGAAAACGTCGTCGGGCAAGAGACCCAGTACTTC. Translated, it gives CASSENVVGQETQYF.